One sample yielded the 31 T cell receptor beta chains listed below, sequenced in a study of control samples from healthy donors and cancer patients. TCRdb's copy holds only in-frame clones and misses some; the assay was immunoSEQ multiplex PCR. The sample records around 140,000 clones, more than 80% being singletons. Sequencing was performed on blood. These receptors came from a young man in good health.

The chain combines TRBV27 with TRBJ2-2, with 10 bases that match TRBD1. CDR1 is MNHEY and CDR2 is SMNVEV in the germline V gene (reference sequence). This CDR3 is built from 16 residues. The trim removed 5 bases at V and 6 bases at J, leaving 9 bases unmatched. The CDR3 DNA reads TGTGCCAGCAGTGGCCTCCGGGACAGGGGTTCCGGGGAGCTGTTTTTT. Translated: CASSGLRDRGSGELFF.

The genes are TRBV4-2 and TRBJ2-2; D is perhaps TRBD2 (6 bases). This CDR3 is built from 15 residues. Between the trimmed V and J ends, which lost 8 bases and 6 bases, there was a span of 19 bases. Germline loops: CDR1 LGHNA, CDR2 YNFKEQ. CDR3 region: CASGGLKDVPGELFF. The CDR3 coding sequence is TGTGCCAGCGGAGGGCTAAAAGACGTCCCCGGGGAGCTGTTTTTT.

This sequence joins TRBV7-2 and TRBJ1-5; no definite D call. The CDR3 contains 14 residues. The germline V gene encodes CDR1 SGHTA and CDR2 FQGNSA. V lost 7 bases to trimming and J lost 0 bases, with 10 bases between them. The CDR3 is CASTPSNSNQPQHF. The CDR3 DNA reads as TGTGCCAGCACCCCCAGTAATAGCAATCAGCCCCAGCATTTT.

This chain connects TRBV7-3 to TRBJ2-2; 9 bases are a match to TRBD2. This CDR3 comprises 14 residues. The V and J ends lost 6 bases and 2 bases, in that order; junction bases with no gene match: 1. The V gene's germline CDR1 is SGHTA and CDR2 FQGTGA. CDR3 residues: CASRAGGNTGELFF. The CDR3 DNA sequence: TGTGCCAGCAGAGCGGGGGGTAACACCGGGGAGCTGTTTTTT.

This CDR3 reads CASSDGLDEQYF. The DNA of the CDR3 is TGCGCCAGCAGTGACGGGCTCGACGAGCAGTACTTC. The chain carries TRBV10-1 and TRBJ2-7, with D uncertain. Trimming removed 3 bases at V and 5 bases at J, with 8 bases between. Germline V gene lookup returns CDR1 WNHNN and CDR2 SYGVQD (reference sequence). The CDR3 contains 12 residues.

The chain uses TRBV3-1 (or the pseudogene TRBV3-2) and TRBJ1-4, with D uncertain. In germline, CDR1 is LGHDT, CDR2 YNNKEL (reference sequence). This CDR3 contains 12 residues. V was shortened by 5 bases and J by 5 bases, with 6 bases between the two germline ends. The CDR3 region is CASSRINEKLFF. The CDR3 coding sequence is TGTGCCAGCAGCAGGATAAATGAAAAACTGTTTTTT.

The chain employs TRBV7-2 and TRBJ2-7, with TRBD2 matching 7 bases. V was pared by 4 bases and J by 2 bases, with 5 bases of the junction left unmatched. This CDR3 comprises 14 residues. CDR1 is SGHTA, CDR2 FQGNSA, per germline. The CDR3 region has the DNA TGTGCCAGCAGCTCGAGGACTAGGACCTACGAGCAGTACTTC. Its protein product is CASSSRTRTYEQYF. Full variable domain (outside the CDR3, taken from reference TRBV7-2 and TRBJ2-7): GAGVSQSPSNKVTEKGKDVELRCDPISGHTALYWYRQSLGQGLEFLIYFQGNSAPDKSGLPSDRFSAERTGGSVSTLTIQRTQQEDSAVYLCASSSRTRTYEQYFGPGTRLTVT.

The V call is TRBV27, the J call TRBJ2-7, with D tentatively TRBD1 or TRBD2 (6 bases each). CDR1 and CDR2 from the germline V gene are MNHEY and SMNVEV (reference sequence). V lost 6 bases and J 0 bases, leaving 12 bases between the germline ends. This CDR3 has 14 residues. CDR3 in DNA: TGTGCCAGCAGCGGGGGCTACCGCTCCTACGAGCAGTACTTC. Translation gives CASSGGYRSYEQYF.

The chain carries TRBV7-2 and TRBJ2-3; a weak D match, TRBD1 (5 bases). Germline loops: CDR1 SGHTA, CDR2 FQGNSA. The germline V and J ends were trimmed by 2 bases and 2 bases, with 14 bases remaining between them. This CDR3 comprises 16 residues. The CDR3 DNA reads as TGTGCCAGCAGCTTACAGGGCCCCCCGCTCACAGATACGCAGTATTTT. Translation: CASSLQGPPLTDTQYF.

The rearrangement links TRBV13 to TRBJ1-2; TRBD1 agrees at 10 bases. The trim removed 2 bases at V and 7 bases at J, leaving 4 bases unmatched. This CDR3 spans 14 amino acids. Germline V CDR1 and CDR2: PRHDT, FYEKMQ (reference sequence). The CDR3 reads CASSLRGQGFGYTF. The DNA for the CDR3 is TGTGCCAGCAGCTTAAGGGGACAGGGGTTTGGCTACACCTTC.

This sequence joins TRBV30 and TRBJ1-2, with 12 bases identical to TRBD1. V lost 1 base, J lost 7 bases, and 4 bases stayed unmatched. CDR3 size: 14 residues. Germline V gene lookup returns CDR1 GTSNPN and CDR2 SVGIG (reference sequence). CDR3: CAWSGDRGRIGYTF. CDR3 in DNA: TGTGCCTGGAGTGGGGACAGGGGGCGGATTGGCTACACCTTC.

This clone was counted once. The gene calls are TRBV6-6 and TRBJ2-3; 10 positions match TRBD1. The germline CDR1 and CDR2 sequences are MNHNY and SVGAGI (reference sequence). There are 14 residues in the CDR3. The trim removed 6 bases at V and 3 bases at J, leaving 3 bases unmatched. The CDR3 region is CASSDRGRTDTQYF. The CDR3 DNA reads as TGTGCCAGCAGCGACAGGGGGCGTACAGATACGCAGTATTTT.

The chain joins TRBV5-1 to TRBJ1-1; TRBD1 agrees at 7 bases. Losses at the gene ends were 4 bases for V and 2 bases for J; bases not matched to a gene: 8. There are 15 residues in the CDR3. CDR1 is SGHRS, CDR2 YFSETQ, per germline. The CDR3, as DNA: TGCGCCAGCAGCCAGAAGACAGGGTATAACACTGAAGCTTTCTTT. As protein: CASSQKTGYNTEAFF.

The gene calls are TRBV27 and TRBJ1-5; D gene unclear. Germline V gene data show CDR1 as MNHEY and CDR2 as SMNVEV (reference sequence). The CDR3 sequence is 16 residues long. V lost 4 bases and J 1 base, leaving 14 bases between the germline ends. CDR3 residues: CASSWSGVGSNQPQHF. The DNA for the CDR3 is TGTGCCAGCAGTTGGTCCGGGGTTGGGAGCAATCAGCCCCAGCATTTT.

This chain uses TRBV4-1 with TRBJ1-1; D is uncertain. The V gene's germline CDR1 is MGHRA and CDR2 YSYEKL. CDR3 length: 15 residues. The V end was cut by 0 bases, the J end by 5 bases, with 13 bases between. This chain's CDR3 is CASSQEDVRRTEAFF. The CDR3 DNA reads as TGCGCCAGCAGCCAAGAGGACGTCCGGAGAACTGAAGCTTTCTTT.

This chain uses TRBV30 with TRBJ1-2; a weak D match, TRBD1 (5 bases). V dropped 3 bases and J dropped 4 bases, with 15 bases sitting between them. CDR1 and CDR2 (germline): GTSNPN, SVGIG (reference sequence). This CDR3 spans 14 amino acids. The CDR3 sequence: CAWSPDSSAYGYTF. The CDR3 DNA sequence: TGTGCCTGGAGCCCCGACAGTTCTGCCTATGGCTACACCTTC.

This clone was detected once. The CDR3 nucleotides read TGTGCCAGCAGCTTAGGAGGGGGGGGCGAGCAGTACTTC. Its protein product is CASSLGGGGEQYF. The chain recombines TRBV11-1 with TRBJ2-7; a weak D match, TRBD2 (7 bases). This CDR3 has 13 residues. Germline lookup yields CDR1 SGHAT and CDR2 FQDESV (reference sequence). Trimming took off 1 base at V and 6 bases at J, with 10 bases between the two ends.

This clone was seen just once. The chain couples TRBV9 to TRBJ2-1; 16 nucleotides align to TRBD2. Germline values: CDR1 SGDLS, CDR2 YYNGEE. The CDR3 covers 16 residues. J lost 9 bases, V lost 3 bases, and 6 bases had no gene match. For the CDR3, the DNA is TGTGCCAGCAGCGCGGGACTAGCGGGGGGGCCGGGTGAGCAGTTCTTC. Its translation is CASSAGLAGGPGEQFF.

J is TRBJ2-2 and V is TRBV5-1, with TRBD2 matching 9 bases. Germline V lookup: CDR1 SGHRS, CDR2 YFSETQ. V lost 1 base and J lost 5; bases outside the gene matches: 3. The CDR3 length is 15 residues. CDR3 bases: TGCGCCAGCAGCTTGTCGGCGGGGGGGACCGGGGAGCTGTTTTTT. Translation: CASSLSAGGTGELFF.

The chain has TRBV2 and TRBJ1-5; D gene unclear. The V gene lost 4 bases and the J gene lost 0 bases, with 10 bases spanning the gap. CDR3 length equals 15 residues. Looked up from germline, CDR1 is SNHLY and CDR2 is FYNNEI. The CDR3 DNA sequence: TGTGCCAGCAGTGTGGGAGGAGATAGCAATCAGCCCCAGCATTTT. Protein: CASSVGGDSNQPQHF.

This clone has just one count. The chain combines TRBV13 with TRBJ1-2; no clear D. This CDR3 is 15 amino acids long. The V end lost 4 bases, the J end lost 7 bases, and 19 bases lay between the germline ends. The germline gives CDR1 PRHDT, CDR2 FYEKMQ (reference sequence). The CDR3 DNA reads as TGTGCCAGCAGCTCCCCGGAGGCTGTTAAGGGTGGCTACACCTTC. It encodes CASSSPEAVKGGYTF.

The chain links TRBV5-6 to TRBJ2-5; maybe TRBD2 (5 bases). The CDR3 length is 13 residues. The V end was cut by 4 bases, the J end by 1 base, with 8 bases between. Germline V gives CDR1 SGHDT, CDR2 YYEEEE. As DNA, the CDR3 is TGTGCCAGCAGCCGGACTGGCCAAGAGACCCAGTACTTC. Translation: CASSRTGQETQYF.

This clone was seen only a few times. The rearrangement uses TRBV3-1 (or the pseudogene TRBV3-2) and TRBJ1-2, with a weak D call TRBD1 (5 bases). Trimming took off 1 base at V and 4 bases at J, with 13 bases between the two ends. The CDR3 totals 15 residues. In germline, CDR1 is LGHDT, CDR2 YNNKEL (reference sequence). The CDR3 loop is CASSQAGPLGYGYTF. The CDR3 nucleotides read TGTGCCAGCAGCCAAGCGGGGCCCCTAGGCTATGGCTACACCTTC.

The chain couples TRBV4-1 to TRBJ1-4; no firm D call. CDR3 length equals 15 residues. The germline V gene has CDR1 MGHRA and CDR2 YSYEKL. Trimming took 0 bases from V and 8 from J, leaving 13 bases between them. The CDR3 loop reads CASSQDGGRVEKLFF. CDR3 coding DNA: TGCGCCAGCAGCCAAGATGGAGGCCGGGTGGAAAAACTGTTTTTT.

The V and J genes are TRBV12-5 and TRBJ1-1; D may be TRBD1 (5 bases). CDR1 and CDR2 from the germline V gene are LGHNT and FRNRAP. Trimming took off 2 bases at V and 0 bases at J, with 16 bases between the two ends. This CDR3 has 17 residues. CDR3 nucleotides: TGTGCTAGTGGTTTGCCCATCACTGACAGAATGAACACTGAAGCTTTCTTT. Translation gives CASGLPITDRMNTEAFF. Full variable domain (outside the CDR3, taken from reference TRBV12-5 and TRBJ1-1): DARVTQTPRHKVTEMGQEVTMRCQPILGHNTVFWYRQTMMQGLELLAYFRNRAPLDDSGMPKDRFSAEMPDATLATLKIQPSEPRDSAVYFCASGLPITDRMNTEAFFGQGTRLTVV.

The chain employs TRBV6-2 or TRBV6-3 and TRBJ1-2; tentative D call: TRBD1 (5 bases). Germline V gene data show CDR1 as MNHEY and CDR2 as SVGEGT. The CDR3 contains 14 residues. The germline V and J ends were trimmed by 2 bases and 3 bases, with 10 bases remaining between them. DNA of the CDR3: TGTGCCAGCAGTTACGAGTCGGGACACTATGGCTACACCTTC. Its protein is CASSYESGHYGYTF.

The rearrangement joins TRBV19 to TRBJ1-2; D perhaps matches TRBD1 (6 bases). The CDR3 covers 14 residues. The V gene's germline CDR1 is LNHDA and CDR2 SQIVND (reference sequence). V was cut by 7 bases and J by 8 bases, with 20 bases left in between. As DNA, the CDR3 is TGTGCCAGTATGGTAAGGGGGACCTCGTCGGGCTACACCTTC. This encodes CASMVRGTSSGYTF.

This clone was seen only once. The chain employs TRBV6-6 and TRBJ1-3; 7 nucleotides line up with TRBD1. The CDR3 is 15 residues long. Germline CDR1 and CDR2: MNHNY and SVGAGI (reference sequence). With V trimmed by 8 bases and J by 2 bases, 9 bases remained unmatched. The CDR3 loop reads CASGLGTEAGNTIYF. DNA of the CDR3: TGTGCCAGCGGGTTAGGGACAGAAGCTGGAAACACCATATATTTT.

The rearrangement uses TRBV3-1 (or the pseudogene TRBV3-2) and TRBJ1-3, with 8 bases that match TRBD1. CDR1 and CDR2 from the germline V gene are LGHDT and YNNKEL (reference sequence). The CDR3 has 15 residues. V trimming: 4 bases; J trimming: 4 bases; junction bases outside the gene matches: 6. CDR3 sequence (DNA): TGTGCCAGCAGCCTAGGACAGGGCGTCGGAAACACCATATATTTT. Protein sequence: CASSLGQGVGNTIYF.

V and J are TRBV4-1 and TRBJ1-2, with D uncertain. The CDR3 is 15 residues long. The germline V and J ends were trimmed by 0 bases and 0 bases, with 8 bases remaining between them. Germline V gene data show CDR1 as MGHRA and CDR2 as YSYEKL. The CDR3 DNA is TGCGCCAGCAGCCAAGACAGAGAAGCTAACTATGGCTACACCTTC. It encodes CASSQDREANYGYTF.

The genes are TRBV6-5 and TRBJ2-7; possible D gene TRBD2, 5 bases. The V gene lost 6 bases and the J gene lost 0 bases, with 6 bases spanning the gap. CDR1 is MNHEY and CDR2 is SVGAGI in the germline V gene. This CDR3 region has 12 residues. The CDR3 bases are TGTGCCAGCAGGGGGAGCTCCTACGAGCAGTACTTC. It yields the protein CASRGSSYEQYF.